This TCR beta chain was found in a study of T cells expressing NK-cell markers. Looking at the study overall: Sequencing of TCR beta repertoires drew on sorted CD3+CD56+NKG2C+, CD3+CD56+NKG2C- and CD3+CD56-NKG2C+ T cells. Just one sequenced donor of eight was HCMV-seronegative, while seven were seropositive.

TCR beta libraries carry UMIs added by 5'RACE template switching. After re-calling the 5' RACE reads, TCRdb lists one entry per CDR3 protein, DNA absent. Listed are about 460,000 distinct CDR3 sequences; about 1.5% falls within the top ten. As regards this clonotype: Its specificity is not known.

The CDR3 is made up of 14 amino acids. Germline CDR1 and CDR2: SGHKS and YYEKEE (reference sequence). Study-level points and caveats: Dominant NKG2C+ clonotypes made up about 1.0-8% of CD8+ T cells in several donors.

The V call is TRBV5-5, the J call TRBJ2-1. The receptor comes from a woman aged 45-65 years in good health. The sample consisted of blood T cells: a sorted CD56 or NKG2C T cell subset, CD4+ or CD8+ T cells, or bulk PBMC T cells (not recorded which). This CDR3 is CASSLLPSYNEQFF.